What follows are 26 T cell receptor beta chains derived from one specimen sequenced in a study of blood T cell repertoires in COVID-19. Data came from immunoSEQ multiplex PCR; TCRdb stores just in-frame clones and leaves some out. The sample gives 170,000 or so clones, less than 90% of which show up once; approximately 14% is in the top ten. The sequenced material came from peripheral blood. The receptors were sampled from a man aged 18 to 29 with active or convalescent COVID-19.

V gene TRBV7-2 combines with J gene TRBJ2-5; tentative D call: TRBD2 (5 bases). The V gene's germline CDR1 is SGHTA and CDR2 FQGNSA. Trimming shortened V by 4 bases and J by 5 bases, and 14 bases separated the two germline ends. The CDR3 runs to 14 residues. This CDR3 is CASSSYGVGETQYF. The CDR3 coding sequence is TGTGCCAGCAGCTCGTACGGGGTGGGGGAGACCCAGTACTTC.

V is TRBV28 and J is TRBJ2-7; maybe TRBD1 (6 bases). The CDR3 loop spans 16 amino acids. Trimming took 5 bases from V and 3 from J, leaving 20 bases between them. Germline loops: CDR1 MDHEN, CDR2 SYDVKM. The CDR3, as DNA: TGTGCCAGCAGTGAGACTTCAGGGGATTCCCACTACGAGCAGTACTTC. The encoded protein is CASSETSGDSHYEQYF.

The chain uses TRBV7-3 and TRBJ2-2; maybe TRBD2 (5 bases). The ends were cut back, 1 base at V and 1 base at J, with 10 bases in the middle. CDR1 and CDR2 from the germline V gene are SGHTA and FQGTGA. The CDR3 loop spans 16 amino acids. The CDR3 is CASSLIFGMNTGELFF. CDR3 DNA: TGTGCCAGCAGCTTAATTTTCGGGATGAACACCGGGGAGCTGTTTTTT.

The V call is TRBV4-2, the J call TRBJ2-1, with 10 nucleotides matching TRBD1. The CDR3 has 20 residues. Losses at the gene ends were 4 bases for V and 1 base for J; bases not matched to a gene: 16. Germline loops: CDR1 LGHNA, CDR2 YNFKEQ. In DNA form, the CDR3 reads TGTGCCAGCAGCCTCCGTCTTTCCTCGACAGGGGGCTCATCCTACAATGAGCAGTTCTTC. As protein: CASSLRLSSTGGSSYNEQFF.

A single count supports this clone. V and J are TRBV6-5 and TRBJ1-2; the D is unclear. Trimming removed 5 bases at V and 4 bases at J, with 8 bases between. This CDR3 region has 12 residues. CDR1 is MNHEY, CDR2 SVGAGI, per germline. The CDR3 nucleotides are TGTGCCAGCAGTCCAGGTGGCTATGGCTACACCTTC. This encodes CASSPGGYGYTF.

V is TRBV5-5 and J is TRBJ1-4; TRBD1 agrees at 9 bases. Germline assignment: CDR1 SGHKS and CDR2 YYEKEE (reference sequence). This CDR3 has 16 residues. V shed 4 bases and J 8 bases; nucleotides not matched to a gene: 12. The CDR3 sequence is CASSAQGARLGEKLFF. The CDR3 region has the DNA TGTGCCAGCAGCGCACAGGGGGCGCGATTAGGGGAAAAACTGTTTTTT. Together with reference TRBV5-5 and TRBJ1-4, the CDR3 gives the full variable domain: DAGVTQSPTHLIKTRGQQVTLRCSPISGHKSVSWYQQVLGQGPQFIFQYYEKEERGRGNFPDRFSARQFPNYSSELNVNALLLGDSALYLCASSAQGARLGEKLFFGSGTQLSVL.

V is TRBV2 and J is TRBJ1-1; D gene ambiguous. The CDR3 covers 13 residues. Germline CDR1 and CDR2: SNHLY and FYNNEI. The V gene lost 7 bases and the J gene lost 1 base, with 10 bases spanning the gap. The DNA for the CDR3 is TGTGCCAGCAAACTCGCGGGGAACACTGAAGCTTTCTTT. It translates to CASKLAGNTEAFF.

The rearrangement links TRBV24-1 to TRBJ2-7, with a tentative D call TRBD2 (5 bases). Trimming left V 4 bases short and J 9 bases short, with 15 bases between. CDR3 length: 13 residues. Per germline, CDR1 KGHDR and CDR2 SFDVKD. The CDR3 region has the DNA TGTGCCACCAGTGACCCGACTCCTCGGGGGCAGTACTTC. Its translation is CATSDPTPRGQYF.

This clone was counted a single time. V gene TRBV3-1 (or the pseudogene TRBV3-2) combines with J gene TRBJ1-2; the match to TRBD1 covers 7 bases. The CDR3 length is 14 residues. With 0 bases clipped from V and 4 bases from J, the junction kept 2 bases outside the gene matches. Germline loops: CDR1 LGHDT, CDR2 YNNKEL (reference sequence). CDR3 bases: TGTGCCAGCAGCCAAGATGGACAGGTCTATGGCTACACCTTC. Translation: CASSQDGQVYGYTF.

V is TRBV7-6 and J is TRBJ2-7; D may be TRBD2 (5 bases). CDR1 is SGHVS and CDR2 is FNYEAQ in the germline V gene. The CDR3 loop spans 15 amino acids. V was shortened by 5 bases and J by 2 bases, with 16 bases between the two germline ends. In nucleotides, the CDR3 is TGTGCCAGCAGCGTCCAAGGAGGTAAACCCTACGAGCAGTACTTC. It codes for CASSVQGGKPYEQYF. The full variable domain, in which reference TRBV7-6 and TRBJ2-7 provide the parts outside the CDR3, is GAGVSQSPRYKVTKRGQDVALRCDPISGHVSLYWYRQALGQGPEFLTYFNYEAQQDKSGLPNDRFSAERPEGSISTLTIQRTEQRDSAMYRCASSVQGGKPYEQYFGPGTRLTVT.

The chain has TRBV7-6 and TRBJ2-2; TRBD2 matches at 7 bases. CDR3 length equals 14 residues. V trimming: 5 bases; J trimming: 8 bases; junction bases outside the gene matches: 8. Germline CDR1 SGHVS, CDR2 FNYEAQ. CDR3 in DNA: TGTGCCAGCAGCCCCTCGACTAGCCGGGGGGAGCTGTTTTTT. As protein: CASSPSTSRGELFF. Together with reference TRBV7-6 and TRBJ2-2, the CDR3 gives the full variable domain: GAGVSQSPRYKVTKRGQDVALRCDPISGHVSLYWYRQALGQGPEFLTYFNYEAQQDKSGLPNDRFSAERPEGSISTLTIQRTEQRDSAMYRCASSPSTSRGELFFGEGSRLTVL.

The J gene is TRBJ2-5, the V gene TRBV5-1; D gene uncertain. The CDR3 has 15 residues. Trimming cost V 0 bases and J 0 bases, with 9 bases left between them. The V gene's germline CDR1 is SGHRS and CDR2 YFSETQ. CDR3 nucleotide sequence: TGCGCCAGCAGCTTGGCTGGGCTAAACCAAGAGACCCAGTACTTC. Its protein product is CASSLAGLNQETQYF.

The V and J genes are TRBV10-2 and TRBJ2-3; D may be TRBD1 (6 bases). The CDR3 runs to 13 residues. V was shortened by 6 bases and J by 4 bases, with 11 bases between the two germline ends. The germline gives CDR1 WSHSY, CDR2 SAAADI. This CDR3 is CASRPQGSDTQYF. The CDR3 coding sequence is TGCGCCAGCAGACCACAGGGCTCAGATACGCAGTATTTT.

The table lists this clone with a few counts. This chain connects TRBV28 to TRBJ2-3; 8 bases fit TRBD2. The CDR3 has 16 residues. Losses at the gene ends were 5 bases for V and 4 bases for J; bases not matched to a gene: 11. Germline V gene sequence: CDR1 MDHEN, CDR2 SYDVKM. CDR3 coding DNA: TGTGCCAGCAGTCCCCCGCCCGGGACTAGATCAGATACGCAGTATTTT. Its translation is CASSPPPGTRSDTQYF.

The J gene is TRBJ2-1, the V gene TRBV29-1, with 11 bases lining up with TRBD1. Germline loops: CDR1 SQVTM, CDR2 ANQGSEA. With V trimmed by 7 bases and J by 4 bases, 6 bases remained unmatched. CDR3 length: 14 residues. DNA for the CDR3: TGCAGCGCTAGGGACAGGGGGAGATACAATGAGCAGTTCTTC. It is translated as CSARDRGRYNEQFF.

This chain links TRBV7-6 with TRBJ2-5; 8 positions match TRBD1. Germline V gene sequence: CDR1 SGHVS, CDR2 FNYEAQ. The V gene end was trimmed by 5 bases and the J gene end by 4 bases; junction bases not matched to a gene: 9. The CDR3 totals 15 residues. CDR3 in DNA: TGTGCCAGCAGCAGCAGGGGGCCAGGTGGAGAGACCCAGTACTTC. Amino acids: CASSSRGPGGETQYF.

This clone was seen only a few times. The CDR3 is CASSDGMNTEAFF. CDR3 in DNA: TGTGCCAGCAGTGACGGGATGAACACTGAAGCTTTCTTT. The V and J genes are TRBV2 and TRBJ1-1; D is ambiguous. This CDR3 has 13 amino acids. Germline CDR1 SNHLY, CDR2 FYNNEI. The V end lost 3 bases, the J end lost 0 bases, and 5 bases lay between the germline ends.

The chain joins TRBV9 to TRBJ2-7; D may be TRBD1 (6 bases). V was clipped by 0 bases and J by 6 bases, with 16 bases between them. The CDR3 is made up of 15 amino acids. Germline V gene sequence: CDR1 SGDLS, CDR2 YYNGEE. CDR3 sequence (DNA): TGTGCCAGCAGCGTAGCTTTTAGGGGGTGGTGCGAGCAGTACTTC. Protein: CASSVAFRGWCEQYF.

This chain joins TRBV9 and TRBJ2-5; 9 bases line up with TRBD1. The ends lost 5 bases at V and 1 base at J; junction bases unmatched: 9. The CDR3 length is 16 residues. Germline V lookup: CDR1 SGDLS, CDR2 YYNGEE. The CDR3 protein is CASSLRGQGFQETQYF. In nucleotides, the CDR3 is TGTGCCAGCAGTCTTCGGGGACAGGGATTCCAAGAGACCCAGTACTTC.

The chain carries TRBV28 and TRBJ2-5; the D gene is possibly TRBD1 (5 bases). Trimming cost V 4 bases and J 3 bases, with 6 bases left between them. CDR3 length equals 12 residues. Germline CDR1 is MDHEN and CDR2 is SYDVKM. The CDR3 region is CASSYRKETQYF. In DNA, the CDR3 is TGTGCCAGCAGTTACAGGAAAGAGACCCAGTACTTC.

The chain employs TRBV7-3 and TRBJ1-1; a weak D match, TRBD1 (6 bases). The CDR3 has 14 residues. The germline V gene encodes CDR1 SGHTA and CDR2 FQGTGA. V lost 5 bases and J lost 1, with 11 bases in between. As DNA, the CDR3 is TGTGCCAGCAGCCTACAGGGTAAGAACACTGAAGCTTTCTTT. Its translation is CASSLQGKNTEAFF. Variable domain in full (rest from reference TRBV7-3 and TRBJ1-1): GAGVSQTPSNKVTEKGKYVELRCDPISGHTALYWYRQSLGQGPEFLIYFQGTGAADDSGLPNDRFFAVRPEGSVSTLKIQRTERGDSAVYLCASSLQGKNTEAFFGQGTRLTVV.

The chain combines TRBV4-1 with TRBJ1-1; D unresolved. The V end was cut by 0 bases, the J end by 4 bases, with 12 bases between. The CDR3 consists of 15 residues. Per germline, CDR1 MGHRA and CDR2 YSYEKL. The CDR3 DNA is TGCGCCAGCAGCCAAGATTTCCTTGGAGGCACTGAAGCTTTCTTT. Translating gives CASSQDFLGGTEAFF.

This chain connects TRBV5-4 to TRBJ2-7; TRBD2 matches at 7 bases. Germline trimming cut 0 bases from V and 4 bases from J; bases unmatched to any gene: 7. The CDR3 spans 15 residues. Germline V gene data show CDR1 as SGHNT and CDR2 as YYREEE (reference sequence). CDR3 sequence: CASSLGATSEYEQYF. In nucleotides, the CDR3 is TGTGCCAGCAGCTTGGGGGCCACTAGCGAATACGAGCAGTACTTC.

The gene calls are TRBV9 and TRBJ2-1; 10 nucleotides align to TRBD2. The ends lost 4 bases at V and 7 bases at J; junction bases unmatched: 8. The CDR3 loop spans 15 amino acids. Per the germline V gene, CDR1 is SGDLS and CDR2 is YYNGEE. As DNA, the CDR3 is TGTGCCAGCAGCCCTTGGACTAGCGGCATTAATGAGCAGTTCTTC. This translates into CASSPWTSGINEQFF.

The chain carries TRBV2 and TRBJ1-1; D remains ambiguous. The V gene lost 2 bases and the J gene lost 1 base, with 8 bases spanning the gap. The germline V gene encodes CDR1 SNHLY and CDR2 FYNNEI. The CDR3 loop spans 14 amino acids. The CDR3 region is CASSESAGNTEAFF. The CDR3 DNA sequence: TGTGCCAGCAGTGAAAGCGCCGGGAACACTGAAGCTTTCTTT.

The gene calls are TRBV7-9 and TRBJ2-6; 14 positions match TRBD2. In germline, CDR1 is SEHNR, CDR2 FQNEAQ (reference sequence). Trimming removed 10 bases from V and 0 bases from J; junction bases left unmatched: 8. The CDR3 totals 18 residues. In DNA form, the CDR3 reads TGTGCCATAACCGGGACTAGCGGGGGACTCTCTGGGGCCAACGTCCTGACTTTC. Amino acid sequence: CAITGTSGGLSGANVLTF.